The next 7 T cell receptor beta chains were all read from a single sample in a study of shared clonotypes between healthy human individuals. The assay was immunoSEQ multiplex PCR, and TCRdb's table has in-frame clones only and misses some. The data contain 1,400,000 or so clones, about 98.5% of them singletons. The sample comprised naive CD4+ T cells sorted from blood. Regarding subset: CD45RA+ positively selected. These receptor sequences come from a man younger than 45 in good health.

As regards this clone: Sequence at one end of the junction differs from germline and may be a read error. The chain links TRBV7-9 to TRBJ1-5; maybe TRBD1 (6 bases). The CDR3 is 15 residues long. Germline CDR1 SEHNR, CDR2 FQNEAQ (reference sequence). The CDR3 sequence is CASSLATGSYQPQHF. The DNA of the CDR3 is TGTGCCAGCAGCTTAGCGACAGGTAGCTATCAGCCCCAGCATTTT. Filled out from reference TRBV7-9 and TRBJ1-5, the complete variable domain reads DTGVSQNPRHKITKRGQNVTFRCDPISEHNRLYWYRQTLGQGPEFLTYFQNEAQLEKSRLLSDRFSAERPKGSFSTLEIQRTEQGDSAMYLCASSLATGSYQPQHFGDGTRLSIL.

This chain uses TRBV4-3 with TRBJ2-7, with 7 bases aligning to TRBD2. The CDR3 is 14 amino acids. CDR1 is LGHNA and CDR2 is YSLEER in the germline V gene. With 3 bases clipped from V and 6 bases from J, the junction kept 8 bases outside the gene matches. The CDR3 nucleotides read TGCGCCAGCAGCCATTCCTGGGAGGGAGGCGAGCAGTACTTC. Its protein is CASSHSWEGGEQYF.

The CDR3 loop is CATSRDPIRAAYGYTF. DNA for the CDR3: TGTGCCACCAGCAGAGATCCGATAAGGGCGGCTTATGGCTACACCTTC. The chain uses TRBV15 and TRBJ1-2; D is uncertain. In germline, CDR1 is LNHNV, CDR2 YYDKDF (reference sequence). Trimming took off 0 bases at V and 5 bases at J, with 16 bases between the two ends. The CDR3 runs to 16 residues.

On this clone: A junction end diverges from the germline sequence, so it may reflect a read error. The genes are TRBV29-1 and TRBJ2-1; TRBD1 or TRBD2 may be the D gene (5 bases each). The CDR3 length is 12 residues. Per germline, CDR1 SQVTM and CDR2 ANQGSEA. This CDR3 reads CSVGGTPMTGLF. Written as DNA, the CDR3 is TGCAGCGTTGGAGGGACCCCAATGACGGGGCTCTTC.

In this sample, this clone turned up once. J is TRBJ2-2 and V is TRBV5-5; 11 bases match TRBD2. This CDR3 has 17 residues. Germline loops: CDR1 SGHKS, CDR2 YYEKEE (reference sequence). With V trimmed by 2 bases and J by 4 bases, 7 bases remained unmatched. CDR3 bases: TGTGCCAGCAGCTTTATCCCCACTAGCGGGGGCACCGGGGAGCTGTTTTTT. It encodes CASSFIPTSGGTGELFF.

The chain joins TRBV28 to TRBJ1-2; D is possibly TRBD1 (5 bases). This CDR3 spans 13 amino acids. The ends were cut back, 9 bases at V and 4 bases at J, with 15 bases in the middle. CDR1 MDHEN and CDR2 SYDVKM come from the germline V gene. The CDR3 bases are TGTGCCAGTGGGCTATCAGGGACCTATGGCTACACCTTC. Encoded protein: CASGLSGTYGYTF.

The chain combines TRBV15 with TRBJ2-1; 8 bases match TRBD2. Per the germline V gene, CDR1 is LNHNV and CDR2 is YYDKDF (reference sequence). Trimming removed 6 bases from V and 9 bases from J; junction bases left unmatched: 10. This CDR3 has 14 residues. The CDR3 spells CATRGTRPPVEQFF. CDR3 coding DNA: TGTGCCACCAGGGGGACTAGGCCCCCGGTTGAGCAGTTCTTC.